The source of this TCR beta chain is a study of radiotherapy plus CTLA-4 blockade in lung cancer. Overall study results and limits: Early clonal dynamics of blood T cells, together with interferon-beta, were reported as the best response predictor. In blood, TCR clones derived from the tumor expanded after radiotherapy plus ipilimumab.

Generated by immunoSEQ multiplex PCR, the TCRdb table keeps only in-frame clones and is missing some. The repertoire has around 43,000 clones, about 77% of them found once; the top ten carry approximately 9%. J lost 0 bases, V lost 0 bases, and 7 bases had no gene match. This CDR3 comprises 17 residues. The V gene's germline CDR1 is SGHDT and CDR2 YYEEEE. As to this clone: The antigen is unknown.

The clonotype was recovered from a human donor with non-small cell lung cancer who had stable disease on radiotherapy plus ipilimumab. The rearrangement links TRBV5-6 to TRBJ2-5; TRBD2 matches 8 bases. The material was peripheral blood, obtained from a patient treated with radiotherapy plus ipilimumab. CDR3 loop: CASSLEVSGGYQETQYF. DNA of the CDR3: TGTGCCAGCAGCTTGGAAGTCAGCGGGGGTTACCAAGAGACCCAGTACTTC.